These T cell receptor beta chains were read from a single sample in a study of T-cell reconstitution after alpha-beta-depleted transplantation in children. A single record per CDR3 protein comes from TCRdb applying MiXCR to the PCR reads. Here the sample spans roughly 500,000 distinct CDR3 sequences, about 17% being singletons. Sequenced here: PBMCs from the stem cell graft donor, sampled from the stem cell graft. The receptors derive from a human donor who donated a stem cell graft to a child with acute lymphoblastic leukemia. The CDR3 runs from the conserved cysteine through the conserved F or W. D genes are given only for firm matches. Expanded clones are given a class, and other clones once, few, many or no size at all.

TRBJ2-3 TRBV3-1 - TRBD2 CASSQFIAGGTDTQYF TGTGCCAGCAGCCAATTTATTGCGGGAGGGACAGATACGCAGTATTTT
TRBJ2-5 TRBV20-1 few TRBD2 CSAAQWTSGPKETQYF TGCAGTGCTGCACAGTGGACTAGCGGCCCTAAAGAGACCCAGTACTTC
TRBJ1-4 TRBV21-1 many - CASLEGINEKLFF TGTGCCAGCCTGGAGGGGATTAATGAAAAACTGTTTTTT
TRBJ2-1 TRBV7-8 few - CASSLGPVSSYNEQFF TGTGCCAGCAGCTTAGGCCCGGTGAGCTCCTACAATGAGCAGTTCTTC
TRBJ1-1 TRBV7-8 - TRBD1 CASSLGGTGLEAFF TGTGCCAGCAGCTTGGGGGGGACAGGTCTGGAGGCTTTCTTT
TRBJ2-5 TRBV7-2 - - CAAERNKKETQYF TGTGCCGCGGAGCGGAACAAAAAAGAGACCCAGTACTTC
TRBJ2-7 TRBV27 once TRBD2 CASSSPGTRSSYEQYF TGTGCCAGCAGTTCTCCCGGGACTAGGAGCTCCTACGAGCAGTACTTC
TRBJ2-5 TRBV5-1 few TRBD2 CASSLSLAGGGETQYF TGCGCCAGCAGCTTGAGCTTGGCGGGAGGAGGAGAGACCCAGTACTTC
TRBJ2-7 TRBV19 - - CASSISGAAYEQYF TGTGCCAGTAGTATCTCGGGGGCCGCCTACGAGCAGTACTTC
TRBJ2-7 TRBV14 - - CASSQDSGDEQYF TGTGCCAGCAGCCAAGATTCAGGGGACGAGCAGTACTTC
TRBJ1-1 TRBV20-1 few - CSAKIANQNTEAFF TGCAGTGCCAAAATAGCTAACCAGAACACTGAAGCTTTCTTT
TRBJ2-1 TRBV6-1 - - CATDGWGMTYNEQFF TGTGCCACCGACGGCTGGGGTATGACATACAATGAGCAGTTCTTC
TRBJ2-2 TRBV13 - - CASSLDTAVVSGELFF TGTGCCAGCAGCTTAGATACAGCGGTTGTCTCCGGGGAGCTGTTTTTT
TRBJ2-2 TRBV7-9 few - CASSLPIAGELFF TGTGCCAGCAGCTTACCAATAGCGGGGGAGCTGTTTTTT
TRBJ1-2 TRBV6-1 few - CASSSTLDSFYGYTF TGTGCCAGCAGCTCGACCCTGGACAGTTTCTATGGCTACACCTTC
TRBJ2-6 TRBV5-1 - TRBD1 CASSRGQILSGANVLTF TGCGCCAGCAGCAGGGGACAGATCCTCTCTGGGGCCAACGTCCTGACTTTC
TRBJ1-1 TRBV27 - - CASSWELNTEAFF TGTGCCAGCAGTTGGGAACTGAACACTGAAGCTTTCTTT
TRBJ2-1 TRBV10-2 - TRBD2 CASSERAGGNEQFF TGCGCCAGCAGTGAACGAGCGGGAGGCAATGAGCAGTTCTTC
TRBJ2-1 TRBV15 - TRBD2 CATSRHGGESFNEQFF TGTGCCACCAGCAGACACGGGGGGGAGTCTTTCAATGAGCAGTTCTTC
TRBJ2-5 TRBV7-2 - - CASGRERQETQYF TGTGCCAGCGGTCGGGAGCGCCAAGAGACCCAGTACTTC
TRBJ2-7 TRBV3-1 few TRBD2 CASSQVLAGAGEQYF TGTGCCAGCAGCCAAGTGCTCGCGGGAGCGGGTGAGCAGTACTTC
TRBJ2-2 TRBV12-3/TRBV12-4 few - CASTRQGFNTGELFF TGTGCCAGCACCCGTCAGGGGTTTAACACCGGGGAGCTGTTTTTT
TRBJ2-7 TRBV20-1 - TRBD2 CSARDLAGGPHEQYF TGCAGTGCTAGAGATCTAGCGGGAGGGCCCCACGAGCAGTACTTC
TRBJ1-5 TRBV20-1 few - CSASPSGGTQPQHF TGCAGTGCTAGCCCGTCTGGAGGAACCCAGCCCCAGCATTTT
TRBJ2-3 TRBV10-3 few - CAISELLTGTDTQYF TGTGCCATCAGTGAGTTGCTAACTGGCACAGATACGCAGTATTTT
TRBJ1-5 TRBV15 - TRBD1 CATSRGTGNNQPQHF TGTGCCACCAGCAGAGGGACAGGGAACAATCAGCCCCAGCATTTT
TRBJ1-5 TRBV12-3/TRBV12-4 - - CASSLADRRQPQHF TGTGCCAGCAGTTTAGCCGACAGGAGGCAGCCCCAGCATTTT
TRBJ2-7 TRBV27 - - CASSLSTVQGLGAHEQYF TGTGCCAGCAGTTTATCGACGGTCCAGGGCTTGGGCGCGCACGAGCAGTACTTC
TRBJ2-3 TRBV5-1 - TRBD2 CASSGGASGSADTQYF TGCGCCAGCAGCGGGGGGGCTAGCGGGAGTGCAGATACGCAGTATTTT
TRBJ1-2 TRBV5-1 - - CASSYGTEYTF TGCGCCAGCAGCTACGGGACCGAGTACACCTTC
TRBJ2-7 TRBV28 many - CASISSYEQYF TGTGCCAGCATTAGCTCCTACGAGCAGTACTTC
TRBJ2-1 TRBV11-3 - - CASSLGGWEANNEQFF TGTGCCAGCAGCTTAGGCGGGTGGGAGGCAAACAATGAGCAGTTCTTC
TRBJ1-5 TRBV20-1 - - CSPREPNQPQHF TGCAGTCCGAGAGAACCCAATCAGCCCCAGCATTTT
TRBJ2-7 TRBV29-1 few TRBD2 CSASDPSGAYEQYF TGCAGCGCATCTGACCCTAGCGGGGCCTACGAGCAGTACTTC
TRBJ1-4 TRBV4-1 many - CASSQLTTGTNEKLFF TGCGCCAGCAGCCAACTTACGACAGGTACAAATGAAAAACTGTTTTTT
TRBJ2-7 TRBV20-1 - - CSAKTGTTYEQYF TGCAGTGCGAAGACCGGGACCACCTACGAGCAGTACTTC
TRBJ2-7 TRBV5-1 few TRBD2 CASSVSGRPSSYEQYF TGCGCCAGCAGCGTCAGCGGGAGGCCCTCCTCCTACGAGCAGTACTTC
TRBJ1-1 TRBV27 once - CASSPQGGPYTEAFF TGTGCCAGTTCCCCGCAGGGAGGGCCATACACTGAAGCTTTCTTT
TRBJ2-1 TRBV28 - TRBD1 CATKRTGLFGEQFF TGTGCCACTAAGAGGACAGGGTTGTTCGGTGAGCAGTTCTTC
TRBJ2-6 TRBV4-1 once - CASSQSWGGESGANVLTF TGCGCCAGCAGCCAAAGTTGGGGCGGGGAATCTGGGGCCAACGTCCTGACTTTC
TRBJ2-7 TRBV13 - TRBD1 CASSYIPGQGFGPYEQYF TGTGCCAGCAGTTATATCCCGGGACAGGGATTCGGACCTTACGAGCAGTACTTC
TRBJ2-2 TRBV2 - - CASSEERALGGELFF TGTGCCAGCAGTGAAGAGAGGGCGCTCGGCGGGGAGCTGTTTTTT
TRBJ1-1 TRBV7-9 - - CASRPSGRVKINTEAFF TGTGCCAGCAGACCATCGGGCAGGGTAAAAATTAACACTGAAGCTTTCTTT
TRBJ2-6 TRBV12-3/TRBV12-4 few TRBD1 CASRLGQGHLQGGANVLTF TGTGCCAGCAGGTTGGGACAGGGTCACCTCCAAGGTGGGGCCAACGTCCTGACTTTC
TRBJ2-7 TRBV9 few TRBD2 CASSVGSGGSYEQYF TGTGCCAGCAGCGTAGGGAGCGGGGGCTCCTACGAGCAGTACTTC
TRBJ1-1 TRBV18 few TRBD1 CASSPFERGTAAFF TGTGCCAGCTCACCGTTTGAGCGCGGGACAGCAGCTTTCTTT
TRBJ2-1 TRBV6-1 few - CASSKRRGSYNEQFF TGTGCCAGCAGTAAACGGCGGGGTTCCTACAATGAGCAGTTCTTC
TRBJ2-2 TRBV5-1 - TRBD1 CASRNGQENTGELFF TGCGCCAGCAGAAACGGACAGGAGAACACCGGGGAGCTGTTTTTT
TRBJ2-3 TRBV18 - TRBD1 CASSSGQGAADTQYF TGTGCCAGCTCATCGGGACAGGGGGCCGCAGATACGCAGTATTTT